This T cell receptor beta chain emerged from a study of cytomegalovirus exposure and HLA in healthy donors. General study points: Links to common viral pathogens appeared, in a later analysis, for several of the most significant clusters. According to reports, the classifier identified cytomegalovirus status with high specificity and sensitivity. Associated with cytomegalovirus, according to the listing, were 164 TCR beta chains.

As for the donors, each was a healthy bone marrow donor. V shed 4 bases, J shed 3 bases, and the junction held 6 bases outside the gene matches. Germline values: CDR1 SNHLY, CDR2 FYNNEI. This CDR3 contains 15 residues. Comments on this clone: No antigen is known for it.

A multiplex PCR was run with 60 Vbeta primers and 13 Jbeta primers. The assay was immunoSEQ multiplex PCR, and TCRdb's table has in-frame clones only and misses some. The sample spans some 150,000 clones; the ten largest clones claim over 2%. This sequence joins TRBV2 and TRBJ2-3, with 8 bases identical to TRBD2. Sequences were obtained from PBMCs. The sequence was obtained from a woman younger than 30 in good health and CMV-seronegative. CDR3 amino acids: CASSVSGIYTDTQYF. CDR3 sequence (DNA): TGTGCCAGCAGTGTTAGCGGGATATATACAGATACGCAGTATTTT.